A single sample gave rise to the 23 T cell receptor beta chains below, sequenced in a study of cytomegalovirus exposure and HLA in healthy donors. This PCR relied on a set of 60 Vbeta primers and 13 Jbeta primers. Assay used: immunoSEQ multiplex PCR; TCRdb lists only in-frame clones, some missing. The sample holds around 140,000 clones, approximately 82% seen once. Sequencing used PBMCs. These receptors were collected from a woman aged 55-75 years in good health and CMV-seropositive.

The rearrangement joins TRBV7-2 to TRBJ2-4; 11 bases are a match to TRBD2. The CDR3 covers 14 residues. Germline values: CDR1 SGHTA, CDR2 FQGNSA. The junction had 8 bases not matched to a gene; V was cut back by 8 bases and J by 8 bases. CDR3 sequence: CASARGSGRDIQYF. In nucleotides, the CDR3 is TGTGCCAGCGCGAGAGGTAGCGGGAGGGACATTCAGTACTTC.

This clone turned up a few times. V is TRBV2 and J is TRBJ2-3, with D perhaps matching TRBD2 (6 bases). V was pared by 4 bases and J by 8 bases, with 13 bases between. This CDR3 is 13 amino acids long. Per the germline V gene, CDR1 is SNHLY and CDR2 is FYNNEI. The CDR3 loop is CASSGTTDGTQYF. The CDR3 nucleotides read TGTGCCAGCAGTGGGACTACGGACGGTACGCAGTATTTT.

This clone has only one observation. The chain combines TRBV28 with TRBJ1-1, with 7 bases identical to TRBD1. This CDR3 has 16 residues. CDR1 and CDR2 (germline): MDHEN, SYDVKM. J was trimmed by 1 base and V by 5 bases; bases with no gene match: 10. CDR3 amino acids: CASSTGTDHSNTEAFF. CDR3 DNA: TGTGCCAGCAGTACCGGGACAGACCACTCGAACACTGAAGCTTTCTTT.

The chain couples TRBV30 to TRBJ2-7; D is unresolved. Deletions cut 0 bases from V and 2 bases from J, with 8 bases between. Germline V gene sequence: CDR1 GTSNPN, CDR2 SVGIG (reference sequence). The CDR3 consists of 13 residues. CDR3 amino acids: CAWSVLLTYEQYF. CDR3 coding DNA: TGTGCCTGGAGTGTACTACTAACCTACGAGCAGTACTTC.

The chain links TRBV9 to TRBJ2-7; the D gene is possibly TRBD1 (5 bases). Between the trimmed V and J ends, which lost 3 bases and 3 bases, there was a span of 10 bases. The CDR3 covers 13 residues. Germline V CDR1 and CDR2: SGDLS, YYNGEE. The CDR3 sequence: CASSDDRNYEQYF. For the CDR3, the DNA is TGTGCCAGCAGCGACGACAGAAACTACGAGCAGTACTTC.

This clone was found a few times. The rearrangement joins TRBV7-2 to TRBJ1-4, with D perhaps matching TRBD1 (6 bases). Trimming left V 5 bases short and J 2 bases short, with 12 bases between. The V gene's germline CDR1 is SGHTA and CDR2 FQGNSA. This CDR3 has 15 amino acids. CDR3 DNA sequence: TGTGCCAGCAGCCTACAGGGTCCGACTAATGAAAAACTGTTTTTT. The encoded protein is CASSLQGPTNEKLFF.

The chain employs TRBV7-2 and TRBJ1-4; D ambiguous. This CDR3 has 14 amino acids. V lost 0 bases and J lost 8, with 10 bases in between. Germline-derived CDR1 and CDR2 are SGHTA and FQGNSA. The DNA for the CDR3 is TGTGCCAGCAGCTTAGCTGGAGGTTTGGAAAAACTGTTTTTT. Translating it yields CASSLAGGLEKLFF.

This clone has only a few counts. The chain employs TRBV7-9 and TRBJ2-7; TRBD2 agrees at 9 bases. Germline lookup yields CDR1 SEHNR and CDR2 FQNEAQ (reference sequence). V dropped 2 bases and J dropped 3; count of bases not matched to a gene: 8. CDR3 size: 16 residues. The CDR3 region is CASSLWGGLADYEQYF. For the CDR3, the DNA is TGTGCCAGCAGCTTATGGGGGGGACTAGCCGACTACGAGCAGTACTTC.

The rearrangement joins TRBV7-3 to TRBJ1-5, with 9 bases lining up with TRBD1. With 5 bases clipped from V and 2 bases from J, the junction kept 16 bases outside the gene matches. CDR1 is SGHTA and CDR2 is FQGTGA in the germline V gene. This CDR3 contains 19 residues. CDR3 residues: CASSLMMWGTGKGNQPQHF. CDR3 in DNA: TGTGCCAGCAGCCTAATGATGTGGGGGACAGGGAAGGGCAATCAGCCCCAGCATTTT.

J is TRBJ1-1 and V is TRBV21-1; whether TRBD1, the table's D call, matches the DNA was not checked. TRBV21-1 is given as a pseudogene. This CDR3 contains 14 residues. CDR3 DNA: TGTGCCAGCAGCCAAAGGGGCAGACTCACTGAAGCTTTCTTT. It yields the protein CASSQRGRLTEAFF.

The chain couples TRBV6-1 to TRBJ2-7, with 7 nucleotides matching TRBD1. This CDR3 is built from 14 residues. Germline loops: CDR1 MNHNS, CDR2 SASEGT. V trimming: 4 bases; J trimming: 3 bases; junction bases outside the gene matches: 6. CDR3 DNA sequence: TGTGCCAGCAGTGCGACAGGGAGTGGCTACGAGCAGTACTTC. Protein product: CASSATGSGYEQYF.

The rearrangement joins TRBV7-9 to TRBJ2-6, with TRBD1 matching over 8 bases. This CDR3 comprises 15 residues. Trimming cost V 5 bases and J 2 bases; bases outside gene matches: 2. The V gene's germline CDR1 is SEHNR and CDR2 FQNEAQ (reference sequence). The CDR3 protein is CASSPDRAGANVLTF. In DNA, the CDR3 is TGTGCCAGCAGCCCGGACAGGGCTGGGGCCAACGTCCTGACTTTC.

This sequence joins TRBV4-2 and TRBJ2-3; TRBD2 aligns across 10 bases. V lost 0 bases, J lost 1 base, and 13 bases stayed unmatched. CDR3 length: 20 residues. Per germline, CDR1 LGHNA and CDR2 YNFKEQ. This CDR3 reads CASSQEAWASGSTRTDTQYF. The CDR3 nucleotides are TGTGCCAGCAGCCAAGAGGCCTGGGCTAGCGGGAGTACGCGCACAGATACGCAGTATTTT.

This clone turned up a few times. This likely comes from a read error, as the CDR3 has no conserved phenylalanine or tryptophan at its end. The DNA is left out, because the CDR3 cannot be placed on it with certainty; the CDR3 is given as TCRdb lists it. This chain uses TRBV21-1 with TRBJ1-4; no check of the table's D call, TRBD1, against the DNA was made. TRBV21-1 is described as a pseudogene. Inclusive of both ends, the CDR3 amounts to 10 amino acids. CDR3 amino acids: CASKGDRANS.

The V gene is TRBV6-5, the J gene TRBJ2-5, with 11 bases aligning to TRBD2. The end of the DNA aligns better with TRBJ2-7, so the J call may be wrong. Germline CDR1 is MNHEY and CDR2 is SVGAGI. The CDR3 sequence is 14 residues long. The CDR3 DNA is TGTGCCAGCGCCGATAGCGGGAGGGCCTACGAGCAGTACTTC. Protein sequence: CASADSGRAYEQYF.

This rearrangement joins TRBV4-3 to TRBJ2-3; 12 positions match TRBD2. This CDR3 is built from 22 residues. The germline CDR1 and CDR2 sequences are LGHNA and YSLEER. V was clipped by 0 bases and J by 1 base; unmatched bases: 17. The CDR3 region has the DNA TGCGCCAGCAGCCAAGATCTCAGGTTAAGGCTAGCGGGAGGGCGAGGCACAGATACGCAGTATTTT. This sequence encodes CASSQDLRLRLAGGRGTDTQYF.

The table lists this clone with a count of one. CDR3 nucleotides: TGTGCCAGCAGCTTAAAGGACAGGGACTACAATGAGCAGTTCTTC. Translation: CASSLKDRDYNEQFF. The chain has TRBV11-3 and TRBJ2-1, with 8 nucleotides matching TRBD1. From germline, CDR1 is SGHNT and CDR2 YENEEA. V lost 2 bases, J lost 3 bases, and 3 bases stayed unmatched. The CDR3 sequence is 15 residues long.

In its sample, this clone was seen a few times. The genes are TRBV29-1 and TRBJ1-1, with 8 bases matching TRBD1. Losses at the gene ends were 8 bases for V and 1 base for J; bases not matched to a gene: 3. The CDR3 contains 12 residues. Germline values: CDR1 SQVTM, CDR2 ANQGSEA. CDR3 in amino acids: CSLGTGNTEAFF. CDR3 coding DNA: TGCAGCCTTGGGACAGGGAACACTGAAGCTTTCTTT.

The chain recombines TRBV13 with TRBJ2-5, with 11 bases fitting TRBD2. Germline-derived CDR1 and CDR2 are PRHDT and FYEKMQ (reference sequence). The CDR3 sequence is 16 residues long. Germline trimming cut 5 bases from V and 0 bases from J; bases unmatched to any gene: 5. The CDR3 reads CASSPTTSGDQETQYF. CDR3 bases: TGTGCCAGCAGCCCGACGACTAGCGGGGACCAAGAGACCCAGTACTTC. Full variable domain (outside the CDR3, taken from reference TRBV13 and TRBJ2-5): AAGVIQSPRHLIKEKRETATLKCYPIPRHDTVYWYQQGPGQDPQFLISFYEKMQSDKGSIPDRFSAQQFSDYHSELNMSSLELGDSALYFCASSPTTSGDQETQYFGPGTRLLVL.

This chain joins TRBV7-2 and TRBJ1-1; no clear D. The length of the CDR3 is 13 residues. V lost 5 bases, J lost 6 bases, and 13 bases lay in between. Germline V gene data show CDR1 as SGHTA and CDR2 as FQGNSA. This CDR3 reads CASSPVGYPEAFF. CDR3 sequence (DNA): TGTGCCAGCAGCCCAGTCGGGTACCCTGAAGCTTTCTTT.

J is TRBJ2-1 and V is TRBV14; D call uncertain. Germline CDR1 is SGHDN and CDR2 is FVKESK. V was trimmed by 0 bases and J by 3 bases, leaving 18 bases between them. The CDR3 consists of 18 residues. For the CDR3, the DNA is TGTGCCAGCAGCCAAGATCCCAAAAAGCCTACTAACTACAATGAGCAGTTCTTC. Its protein is CASSQDPKKPTNYNEQFF.

The genes are TRBV6-1 and TRBJ2-1; maybe TRBD2 (6 bases). This CDR3 comprises 15 residues. Trimming stripped 6 bases from V and 0 bases from J, with 12 bases between. CDR1 is MNHNS, CDR2 SASEGT, per germline. The CDR3 nucleotides read TGTGCCAGCAGGGAACTAGCTTACTCCTACAATGAGCAGTTCTTC. Encoded protein: CASRELAYSYNEQFF.

This chain joins TRBV13 and TRBJ2-5, with D uncertain. Trimming cost V 4 bases and J 11 bases, with 20 bases left between them. Germline CDR1 reads PRHDT; CDR2 reads FYEKMQ (reference sequence). CDR3 length: 14 amino acids. The CDR3 spells CASSSGYTVREQYF. DNA for the CDR3: TGTGCCAGCAGCTCAGGTTATACGGTGCGAGAGCAGTACTTC. The full variable domain, with the rest looked up from reference TRBV13 and TRBJ2-5, is AAGVIQSPRHLIKEKRETATLKCYPIPRHDTVYWYQQGPGQDPQFLISFYEKMQSDKGSIPDRFSAQQFSDYHSELNMSSLELGDSALYFCASSSGYTVREQYFGPGTRLLVL.